The rows below give T cell receptor beta chains drawn from one sample of a study of T cell repertoires in cytomegalovirus infection. TCRdb called the reads again in MiXCR, with one record for every CDR3 protein. The repertoire holds roughly 600,000 distinct CDR3 sequences, with 20% to 25% as singletons. The sample consisted of CD8+ T cells from PBMCs. These TCRs come from a human donor in good health (CMV status not recorded). Some clones in this sample may be carry-over from other donors' samples. CDR3s include the opening cysteine and the closing phenylalanine or tryptophan. Each record gives: clone size, D gene, J gene, V gene, CDR3 DNA, CDR3 protein. D genes are given only for firm matches. Rows give clone size only sometimes, using once, few, many, or a class for an expanded clone.

clone size: NA; D gene: TRBD2; J gene: TRBJ2-5; V gene: TRBV28; CDR3 DNA: TGTGCCAGCAGCCACCTAGCGGGGATAGAGACCCAGTACTTC; CDR3 protein: CASSHLAGIETQYF
clone size: NA; D gene: TRBD2; J gene: TRBJ2-3; V gene: TRBV6-8; CDR3 DNA: TGTGCCAGCAGTCCCCTAGCGGGGGGGCCTCTAGTAGATACGCAGTATTTT; CDR3 protein: CASSPLAGGPLVDTQYF
clone size: few; D gene: TRBD2; J gene: TRBJ2-3; V gene: TRBV20-1; CDR3 DNA: TGCAGTGCTGCCCTAGCGGGGACCACAGATACGCAGTATTTT; CDR3 protein: CSAALAGTTDTQYF
clone size: few; D gene: TRBD1; J gene: TRBJ1-4; V gene: TRBV2; CDR3 DNA: TGTGCCAGCAGTGAAGCACTCCCCGGACAGGGGGCGAGTGAAAAACTGTTTTTT; CDR3 protein: CASSEALPGQGASEKLFF
clone size: NA; D gene: TRBD2; J gene: TRBJ2-1; V gene: TRBV12-3/TRBV12-4; CDR3 DNA: TGTGCCAGCAGTTCGGAGACTAGCGATTTAAATGAGCAGTTCTTC; CDR3 protein: CASSSETSDLNEQFF
clone size: NA; D gene: TRBD2; J gene: TRBJ2-1; V gene: TRBV7-9; CDR3 DNA: TGTGCCAGCAGCTGGGCCAGCGGGGGGCCGGCCTCCTACAATGAGCAGTTCTTC; CDR3 protein: CASSWASGGPASYNEQFF
clone size: many; D gene: TRBD1; J gene: TRBJ2-2; V gene: TRBV7-2; CDR3 DNA: TGTGCCAGCAGCTTAGACGGGACAGGTCTGAACACCGGGGAGCTGTTTTTT; CDR3 protein: CASSLDGTGLNTGELFF
clone size: few; D gene: TRBD2; J gene: TRBJ2-1; V gene: TRBV6-6; CDR3 DNA: TGTGCCAGCAGTTACTCCCAGCGGGGGGGTGACAATGAGCAGTTCTTC; CDR3 protein: CASSYSQRGGDNEQFF
clone size: NA; D gene: NA; J gene: TRBJ1-1; V gene: TRBV7-6; CDR3 DNA: TGTGCCAGCAGCTCGATCAGGGACGGGGCTTTCTTT; CDR3 protein: CASSSIRDGAFF
clone size: few; D gene: NA; J gene: TRBJ2-3; V gene: TRBV7-9; CDR3 DNA: TGTGCCAGCAGCCCCGTGAGGACGCAGTATTTT; CDR3 protein: CASSPVRTQYF
clone size: NA; D gene: NA; J gene: TRBJ2-1; V gene: TRBV14; CDR3 DNA: TGTGCCAGCAGCCAAGAAAGGGGGGGGTCCTACAATGAGCAGTTCTTC; CDR3 protein: CASSQERGGSYNEQFF
clone size: NA; D gene: TRBD2; J gene: TRBJ2-1; V gene: TRBV24-1; CDR3 DNA: TGTGCCACCAGTGCTAGCGGGGGGGTTAATGAGCAGTTCTTC; CDR3 protein: CATSASGGVNEQFF
clone size: NA; D gene: NA; J gene: TRBJ2-1; V gene: TRBV6-2/TRBV6-3; CDR3 DNA: TGTGCCAGCAGTTACGGGGGACGTGACCATGAGCAGTTCTTC; CDR3 protein: CASSYGGRDHEQFF
clone size: NA; D gene: NA; J gene: TRBJ2-3; V gene: TRBV4-1; CDR3 DNA: TGCGCCAGCAGCCAAGATGGAGTCCCTGGCACAGATACGCAGTATTTT; CDR3 protein: CASSQDGVPGTDTQYF
clone size: few; D gene: NA; J gene: TRBJ2-1; V gene: TRBV13; CDR3 DNA: TGTGCCAGCAGCCCACAAGCGTGGGGACCCTCCTACAATGAGCAGTTCTTC; CDR3 protein: CASSPQAWGPSYNEQFF
clone size: few; D gene: NA; J gene: TRBJ2-7; V gene: TRBV20-1; CDR3 DNA: TGCAGTGCCAACCAACAGGGCTCCTACGAGCAGTACTTC; CDR3 protein: CSANQQGSYEQYF
clone size: many; D gene: TRBD2; J gene: TRBJ2-5; V gene: TRBV6-1; CDR3 DNA: TGTGCCAGCAGTGAAAGCGGGACTAGTTCACGAGAGACCCAGTACTTC; CDR3 protein: CASSESGTSSRETQYF
clone size: few; D gene: NA; J gene: TRBJ2-1; V gene: TRBV28; CDR3 DNA: TGTGCCAGCAGTTTAGGAAAGGGTGGGAGACCAGAGCAGTTCTTC; CDR3 protein: CASSLGKGGRPEQFF
clone size: NA; D gene: NA; J gene: TRBJ1-1; V gene: TRBV7-3; CDR3 DNA: TGTGCCAGCAGCTTAAATGGGGGGGAGGTGACTGAAGCTTTCTTT; CDR3 protein: CASSLNGGEVTEAFF
clone size: NA; D gene: TRBD2; J gene: TRBJ2-1; V gene: TRBV6-6; CDR3 DNA: TGTGCCAGCAGTTACCTAGCGGGGGGGAGCTCCTACAATGAGCAGTTCTTC; CDR3 protein: CASSYLAGGSSYNEQFF
clone size: many; D gene: TRBD1; J gene: TRBJ1-1; V gene: TRBV12-3/TRBV12-4; CDR3 DNA: TGTGCCAGCAGTTTCCCCGCGACAGGGACCACTGAAGCTTTCTTT; CDR3 protein: CASSFPATGTTEAFF
clone size: few; D gene: NA; J gene: TRBJ2-2; V gene: TRBV2; CDR3 DNA: TGTGCCGTCTACAGGGAGGACACCGGGGAGCTGTTTTTT; CDR3 protein: CAVYREDTGELFF
clone size: many; D gene: NA; J gene: TRBJ2-1; V gene: TRBV29-1; CDR3 DNA: TGCAGCGTGGCCACTGTCAACTCCAACTACAATGAGCAGTTCTTC; CDR3 protein: CSVATVNSNYNEQFF
clone size: many; D gene: NA; J gene: TRBJ1-3; V gene: TRBV28; CDR3 DNA: TGTGCCAGCAGAGCTACAGGGTTTGGAAACACCATATATTTT; CDR3 protein: CASRATGFGNTIYF
clone size: few; D gene: NA; J gene: TRBJ2-1; V gene: TRBV28; CDR3 DNA: TGTGCCAGCAGTTTTTCGAGGGGGGGGGATGAGCAGTTCTTC; CDR3 protein: CASSFSRGGDEQFF
clone size: NA; D gene: TRBD2; J gene: TRBJ2-5; V gene: TRBV20-1; CDR3 DNA: TGCAGTGCTATTATAAAGCGGGGGGGCCTAGAGACCCAGTACTTC; CDR3 protein: CSAIIKRGGLETQYF
clone size: few; D gene: NA; J gene: TRBJ1-1; V gene: TRBV12-3/TRBV12-4; CDR3 DNA: TGTGCCAGCAGCTTCTCGGGGGGCGCGATCGAAGCTTTCTTT; CDR3 protein: CASSFSGGAIEAFF
clone size: NA; D gene: NA; J gene: TRBJ1-2; V gene: TRBV5-1; CDR3 DNA: TGCGCCAGCAGCTCGCGACCTGGGAACTATGGCTACACCTTC; CDR3 protein: CASSSRPGNYGYTF
clone size: many; D gene: NA; J gene: TRBJ1-6; V gene: TRBV7-6; CDR3 DNA: TGTGCCAGCAGCTTGAGGGGACTCAAGCTTAATTCACCCCTCCACTTT; CDR3 protein: CASSLRGLKLNSPLHF
clone size: many; D gene: TRBD1; J gene: TRBJ2-1; V gene: TRBV28; CDR3 DNA: TGTGCCAGCAGCCTCCCCAACAGGGGACAGGGGGCTTATGAGCAGTTCTTC; CDR3 protein: CASSLPNRGQGAYEQFF
clone size: NA; D gene: NA; J gene: TRBJ1-1; V gene: TRBV20-1; CDR3 DNA: TGCAGTGCTATTAATGGACAGAAAAAGAACACTGAAGCTTTCTTT; CDR3 protein: CSAINGQKKNTEAFF
clone size: NA; D gene: NA; J gene: TRBJ2-2; V gene: TRBV9; CDR3 DNA: TGTGCCAGCAGCGTATACGATCGGACCGGGGAGCTGTTTTTT; CDR3 protein: CASSVYDRTGELFF
clone size: NA; D gene: NA; J gene: TRBJ2-1; V gene: TRBV6-5; CDR3 DNA: TGTGCCAGCAGTTACCGCAGGGCGTACGAGCAGTTCTTC; CDR3 protein: CASSYRRAYEQFF
clone size: NA; D gene: NA; J gene: TRBJ1-5; V gene: TRBV4-1; CDR3 DNA: TGCGCCAGCAGCGGTGGAGGGTCCGGACAGCCCCAGCATTTT; CDR3 protein: CASSGGGSGQPQHF
clone size: NA; D gene: NA; J gene: TRBJ1-5; V gene: TRBV6-6; CDR3 DNA: TGTGCCACTTCTCCCCCGAAAGGTCCCCAGCATTTT; CDR3 protein: CATSPPKGPQHF
clone size: few; D gene: TRBD2; J gene: TRBJ2-3; V gene: TRBV27; CDR3 DNA: TGTGCCAGCAGTTTACTCCGGGGGGGAATCACAGATACGCAGTATTTT; CDR3 protein: CASSLLRGGITDTQYF
clone size: NA; D gene: NA; J gene: TRBJ1-4; V gene: TRBV27; CDR3 DNA: TGTGCCAGCAGCCGGACAGTTTGGGAAAAACTGTTTTTT; CDR3 protein: CASSRTVWEKLFF
clone size: NA; D gene: NA; J gene: TRBJ1-5; V gene: TRBV6-5; CDR3 DNA: TGTGCCAGCAGTTCCCTTCGGTCGGGCTACAATCAGCCCCAGCATTTT; CDR3 protein: CASSSLRSGYNQPQHF
clone size: few; D gene: NA; J gene: TRBJ1-3; V gene: TRBV6-6; CDR3 DNA: TGTGCCAGCAGTTACTCGAGGGGGGGGAGTCTAGACACCATATATTTT; CDR3 protein: CASSYSRGGSLDTIYF